The 6 T cell receptor beta chains listed next were all sequenced from one sample in a study of T cell repertoires in cytomegalovirus infection. TCRdb ran MiXCR on the reads and lists one entry per CDR3 protein. Altogether 250,000 or so distinct CDR3 sequences are present, 9.1% being singletons, with the ten largest covering more than 12%. Sequenced: PBMCs. The origin of the receptors is a human donor in good health (CMV status not recorded). Some clones in this sample may be carry-over from other donors' samples.

This clonotype was picked up a small number of times. This chain links TRBV20-1 with TRBJ1-3; D is unclear. Trimming took 5 bases from V and 2 from J, leaving 7 bases between them. From germline, CDR1 is DFQATT and CDR2 SNEGSKA (reference sequence). The CDR3 length is 12 residues. In nucleotides, the CDR3 is TGCAGTGCTCCAGAGCCTGGAAACACCATATATTTT. This gives the protein CSAPEPGNTIYF.

This clonotype was seen many times. J is TRBJ1-1 and V is TRBV19; D might be TRBD1 (6 bases). Trimming shortened V by 6 bases and J by 0 bases, and 14 bases separated the two germline ends. This CDR3 spans 15 amino acids. Germline V gene data show CDR1 as LNHDA and CDR2 as SQIVND (reference sequence). This chain's CDR3 is CASRDRTIMNTEAFF. The CDR3 DNA is TGTGCCAGTAGGGACAGAACGATAATGAACACTGAAGCTTTCTTT.

Many counts were recorded for this clonotype. J is TRBJ1-6 and V is TRBV7-6, with TRBD1 matching 8 bases. J gave up 7 bases and V 4 bases, and 6 bases lay outside the gene matches. The germline CDR1 and CDR2 sequences are SGHVS and FNYEAQ. The CDR3 length is 15 residues. The CDR3 loop is CASSSGQGSNSPLHF. CDR3 nucleotide sequence: TGTGCCAGCAGCTCCGGACAGGGAAGCAATTCACCCCTCCACTTT.

About this clonotype: This sequence may be a read error, since a much larger clone differs from it by one base. The DNA of the CDR3 is TGCGCCAGCAGCCAAGAGGACAGGGAGAGAGATGAGCAGTACTTC. This encodes CASSQEDRERDEQYF. The rearrangement links TRBV4-1 to TRBJ2-7; 8 positions agree with TRBD1. The germline V gene encodes CDR1 MGHRA and CDR2 YSYEKL. Trimming at V came to 0 bases and at J to 7 bases, leaving 8 bases not matched to a gene. The CDR3 consists of 15 residues.

A single count supports this clonotype. This chain joins TRBV2 and TRBJ2-7; D not certain. V lost 6 bases, J lost 1 base, and 16 bases lay in between. Germline CDR1 reads SNHLY; CDR2 reads FYNNEI. The CDR3 extends over 15 amino acids. Here the CDR3 reads CASSLNYPLSYEQYF. CDR3 DNA sequence: TGTGCCAGCAGCTTGAACTACCCCCTATCCTACGAGCAGTACTTC.

The rearrangement links TRBV29-1 to TRBJ1-3; D uncertain. Germline lookup yields CDR1 SQVTM and CDR2 ANQGSEA. The V end was cut by 3 bases, the J end by 2 bases, with 8 bases between. This CDR3 has 13 amino acids. Here the CDR3 DNA reads TGCAGCGTTGAGACCGCAGCTGGAAACACCATATATTTT. It yields the protein CSVETAAGNTIYF. Supplemented by reference TRBV29-1 and TRBJ1-3, the full variable domain reads SAVISQKPSRDICQRGTSLTIQCQVDSQVTMMFWYRQQPGQSLTLIATANQGSEATYESGFVIDKFPISRPNLTFSTLTVSNMSPEDSSIYLCSVETAAGNTIYFGEGSWLTVV.